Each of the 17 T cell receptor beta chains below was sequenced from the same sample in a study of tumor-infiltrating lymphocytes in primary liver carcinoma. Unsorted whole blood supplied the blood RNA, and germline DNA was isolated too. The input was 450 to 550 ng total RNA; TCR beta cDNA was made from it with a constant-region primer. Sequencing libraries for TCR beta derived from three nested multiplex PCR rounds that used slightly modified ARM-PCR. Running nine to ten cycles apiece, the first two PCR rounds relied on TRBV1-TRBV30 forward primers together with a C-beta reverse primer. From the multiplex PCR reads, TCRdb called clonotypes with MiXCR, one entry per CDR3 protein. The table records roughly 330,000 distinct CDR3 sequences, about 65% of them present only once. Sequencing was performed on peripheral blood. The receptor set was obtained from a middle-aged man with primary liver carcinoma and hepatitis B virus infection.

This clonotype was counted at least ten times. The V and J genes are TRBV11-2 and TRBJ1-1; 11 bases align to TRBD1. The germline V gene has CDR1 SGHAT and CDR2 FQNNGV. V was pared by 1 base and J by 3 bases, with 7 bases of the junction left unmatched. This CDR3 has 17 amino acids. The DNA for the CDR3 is TGTGCCAGCAGCTTAGGGACAGGGGGCCTCGGATACACTGAAGCTTTCTTT. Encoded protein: CASSLGTGGLGYTEAFF.

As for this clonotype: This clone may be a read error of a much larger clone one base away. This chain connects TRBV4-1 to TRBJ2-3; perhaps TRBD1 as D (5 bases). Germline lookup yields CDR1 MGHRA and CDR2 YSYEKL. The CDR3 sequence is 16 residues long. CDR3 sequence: CASSYNLGQDTDMQYF. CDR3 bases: TGCGCCAGCAGCTACAATCTAGGACAAGATACAGATATGCAGTATTTT.

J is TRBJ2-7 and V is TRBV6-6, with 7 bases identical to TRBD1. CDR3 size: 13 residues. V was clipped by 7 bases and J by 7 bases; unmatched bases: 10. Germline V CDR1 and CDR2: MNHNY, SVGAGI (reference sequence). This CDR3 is CASTQQGSEEQYF. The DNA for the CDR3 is TGTGCCAGCACTCAACAGGGGTCAGAGGAGCAGTACTTC.

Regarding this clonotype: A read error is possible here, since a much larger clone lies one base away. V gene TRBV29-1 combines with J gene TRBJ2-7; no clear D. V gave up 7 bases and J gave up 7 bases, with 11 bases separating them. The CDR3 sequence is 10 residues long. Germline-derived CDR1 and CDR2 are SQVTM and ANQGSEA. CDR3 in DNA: TGCAGCGCCATCTTGGGAGAGCAGTACTTC. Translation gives CSAILGEQYF.

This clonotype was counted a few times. The CDR3 loop is CASSYGLASSSYEQYF. CDR3 bases: TGCGCCAGCAGCTATGGACTAGCTTCGAGCTCCTACGAGCAGTACTTC. The chain recombines TRBV5-1 with TRBJ2-7, with 8 bases lining up with TRBD2. The J segment lost 0 bases and the V segment lost 3 bases, leaving 8 bases of the junction unmatched. In germline, CDR1 is SGHRS, CDR2 YFSETQ. The CDR3 totals 16 residues.

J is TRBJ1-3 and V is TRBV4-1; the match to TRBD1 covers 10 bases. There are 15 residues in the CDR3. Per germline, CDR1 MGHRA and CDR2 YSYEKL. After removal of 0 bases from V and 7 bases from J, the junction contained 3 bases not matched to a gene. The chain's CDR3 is CASSQDLGQGNTIYF. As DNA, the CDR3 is TGCGCCAGCAGCCAAGATTTGGGACAGGGGAACACCATATATTTT.

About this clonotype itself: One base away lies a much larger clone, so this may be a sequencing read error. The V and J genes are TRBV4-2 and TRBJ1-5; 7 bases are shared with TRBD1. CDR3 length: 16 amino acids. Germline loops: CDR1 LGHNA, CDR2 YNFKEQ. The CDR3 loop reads CASSSEGAPSSQPQHF. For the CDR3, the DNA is TGTGCCAGCAGCTCCGAGGGGGCTCCTAGCAGTCAGCCCCAGCATTTT.

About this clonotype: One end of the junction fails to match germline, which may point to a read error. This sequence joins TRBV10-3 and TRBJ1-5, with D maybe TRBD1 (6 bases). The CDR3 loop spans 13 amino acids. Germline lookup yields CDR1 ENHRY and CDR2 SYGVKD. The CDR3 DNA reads TGTGCCATCAGCCGAGGGACATATCAGTCCCAGCATTTT. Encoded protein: CAISRGTYQSQHF.

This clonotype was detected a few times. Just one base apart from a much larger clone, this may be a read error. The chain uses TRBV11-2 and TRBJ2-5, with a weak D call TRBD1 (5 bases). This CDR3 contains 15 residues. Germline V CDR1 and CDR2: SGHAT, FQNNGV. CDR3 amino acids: CTSSFDGRRGETQYF. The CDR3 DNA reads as TGTACCAGCAGCTTTGACGGCAGAAGGGGAGAGACCCAGTACTTC.

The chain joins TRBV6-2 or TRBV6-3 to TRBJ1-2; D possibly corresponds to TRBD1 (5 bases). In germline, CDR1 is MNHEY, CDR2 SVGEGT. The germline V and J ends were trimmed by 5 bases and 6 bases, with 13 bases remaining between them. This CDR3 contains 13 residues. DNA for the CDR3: TGTGCCAGCAGTACCGGGACGGCAGATGGCTACACCTTC. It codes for CASSTGTADGYTF.

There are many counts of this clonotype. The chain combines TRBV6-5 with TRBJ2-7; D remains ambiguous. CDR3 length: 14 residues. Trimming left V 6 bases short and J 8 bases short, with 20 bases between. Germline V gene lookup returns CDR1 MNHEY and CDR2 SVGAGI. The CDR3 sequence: CASSETYSSTKQYF. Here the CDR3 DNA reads TGTGCCAGCAGCGAGACCTACAGCTCTACGAAGCAGTACTTC.

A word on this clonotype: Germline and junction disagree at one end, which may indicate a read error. The CDR3 DNA sequence: TGTGCCAGCAGTTACTCGACAGCTGCGGGCTTCGAGCAGTATTTC. This encodes CASSYSTAAGFEQYF. This chain joins TRBV6-6 and TRBJ2-7; possibly TRBD1 or TRBD2 for D (5 bases each). The germline V gene encodes CDR1 MNHNY and CDR2 SVGAGI (reference sequence). This CDR3 contains 15 residues.

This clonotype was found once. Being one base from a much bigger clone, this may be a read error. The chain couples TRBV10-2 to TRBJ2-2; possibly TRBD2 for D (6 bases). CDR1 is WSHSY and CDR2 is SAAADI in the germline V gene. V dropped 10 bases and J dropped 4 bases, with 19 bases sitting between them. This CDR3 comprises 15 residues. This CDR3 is CANHSGREGTGELFF. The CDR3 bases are TGCGCCAATCATAGCGGAAGAGAGGGCACCGGGGAGCTGTTTTTT.

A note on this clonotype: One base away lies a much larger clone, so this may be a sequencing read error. CDR3 DNA: TGTGCCAGCAGTAAGGGGGGACCCTACGAGCAGTACTTC. It yields the protein CASSKGGPYEQYF. The V call is TRBV6-5, the J call TRBJ2-7; D may correspond to TRBD1 or TRBD2 (6 bases each). The CDR3 extends over 13 amino acids. Trimming took 5 bases from V and 2 from J, leaving 10 bases between them. Per the germline V gene, CDR1 is MNHEY and CDR2 is SVGAGI.

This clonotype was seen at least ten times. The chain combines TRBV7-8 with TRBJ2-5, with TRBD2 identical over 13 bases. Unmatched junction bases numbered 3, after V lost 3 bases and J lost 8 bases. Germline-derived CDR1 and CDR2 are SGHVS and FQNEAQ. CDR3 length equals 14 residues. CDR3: CASSFGLAGDTQYF. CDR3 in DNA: TGTGCCAGCAGCTTCGGACTAGCGGGAGATACCCAGTACTTC.

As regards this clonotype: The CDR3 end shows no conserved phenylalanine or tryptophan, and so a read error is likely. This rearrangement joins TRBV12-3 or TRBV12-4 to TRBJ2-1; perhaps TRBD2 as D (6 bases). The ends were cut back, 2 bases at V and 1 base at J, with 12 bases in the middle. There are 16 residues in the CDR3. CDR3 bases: TGTGCCAGCAGTTTATTACTGGGAGGTTCCTACAATGAGCAGTTCCTC. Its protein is CASSLLLGGSYNEQFL.

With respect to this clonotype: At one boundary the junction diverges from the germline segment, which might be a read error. The CDR3 DNA follows: TGTGTCAGCAGTGAAGGACAGAGGGGGACTAGCGGGAGGCACATCGGGGAGCTGTTTTTT. Translating gives CVSSEGQRGTSGRHIGELFF. J is TRBJ2-2 and V is TRBV6-1, with 15 bases that match TRBD2. This CDR3 has 20 residues. Germline assignment: CDR1 MNHNS and CDR2 SASEGT.